The 26 T cell receptor beta chains listed next were all sequenced from one sample in a study of T cell responses to AZD1222 COVID-19 vaccine. Generated by immunoSEQ multiplex PCR, the TCRdb table keeps only in-frame clones and is missing some. The data contain approximately 140,000 clones, about 81% of them seen just once; the ten biggest clones take up about 4%. This sample comprised peripheral blood, obtained on day 0 of MenACWY control vaccination. The receptors come from an adult in good health.

The genes are TRBV19 and TRBJ1-6; D perhaps matches TRBD1 (5 bases). Germline V gene data show CDR1 as LNHDA and CDR2 as SQIVND (reference sequence). CDR3 length equals 14 residues. V lost 7 bases and J 3 bases, leaving 10 bases between the germline ends. The CDR3 DNA follows: TGTGCCAGTACTCCTCAGGGCTATAATTCACCCCTCCACTTT. Protein sequence: CASTPQGYNSPLHF. Combining the CDR3 with reference TRBV19 and TRBJ1-6 gives the whole variable domain DGGITQSPKYLFRKEGQNVTLSCEQNLNHDAMYWYRQDPGQGLRLIYYSQIVNDFQKGDIAEGYSVSREKKESFPLTVTSAQKNPTAFYLCASTPQGYNSPLHFGNGTRLTVT.

This clone appeared once. CDR3 sequence (DNA): TGTGCCAGCAGCCAAAGACAGGCGAATAATTCACCCCTCCACTTT. This sequence encodes CASSQRQANNSPLHF. The V and J genes are TRBV7-6 and TRBJ1-6; TRBD1 might be the D (6 bases). Germline V gene data show CDR1 as SGHVS and CDR2 as FNYEAQ. Deletions cut 5 bases from V and 5 bases from J, with 13 bases between. This CDR3 region has 15 residues.

The chain couples TRBV21-1 to TRBJ1-1; TRBD1 reflects the table's D call only, with no check against the DNA. TRBV21-1 is assigned pseudogene status. CDR3 length: 15 amino acids. This CDR3 is CASICSDRVVTEAFF. DNA for the CDR3: TGTGCCAGCATCTGCTCCGACAGGGTTGTCACTGAAGCTTTCTTT.

This clone showed up just once. The genes are TRBV6-2 or TRBV6-3 and TRBJ1-5; D remains unclear. Trimming removed 1 base at V and 1 base at J, with 11 bases between. This CDR3 contains 16 residues. Per germline, CDR1 MNHEY and CDR2 SVGEGT. CDR3 DNA sequence: TGTGCCAGCAGTTACTTGGGTTTTAACAGCAATCAGCCCCAGCATTTT. It codes for CASSYLGFNSNQPQHF.

The genes are TRBV3-1 (or the pseudogene TRBV3-2) and TRBJ1-1, with D possibly matching TRBD1 (5 bases). V lost 1 base, J lost 0 bases, and 6 bases lay in between. The germline V gene has CDR1 LGHDT and CDR2 YNNKEL (reference sequence). The CDR3 spans 14 residues. The CDR3 DNA reads TGTGCCAGCAGCCAAGTGGGGGTGAACACTGAAGCTTTCTTT. Translating gives CASSQVGVNTEAFF.

This clone appeared once. This chain uses TRBV7-2 with TRBJ1-5; 7 nucleotides match TRBD1. V dropped 4 bases and J dropped 5; count of bases not matched to a gene: 2. This CDR3 contains 13 residues. CDR1 and CDR2 from the germline V gene are SGHTA and FQGNSA. This CDR3 reads CASSWDSHQPQHF. The CDR3 coding sequence is TGTGCCAGCAGCTGGGACAGTCATCAGCCCCAGCATTTT.

The V call is TRBV3-1 (or the pseudogene TRBV3-2), the J call TRBJ1-2; 8 bases line up with TRBD1. V lost 6 bases to trimming and J lost 5 bases; unmatched junction nucleotides: 17. The CDR3 has 17 residues. Germline lookup yields CDR1 LGHDT and CDR2 YNNKEL (reference sequence). CDR3 nucleotide sequence: TGTGCCAGCAGACCGTTAAGAGCAGGGGGCAGTTGGTATGGCTACACCTTC. It is translated as CASRPLRAGGSWYGYTF.

The CDR3, as DNA: TGTGCCAGCAGCTTGACAGGGAGCTATGGCTACACCTTC. This sequence encodes CASSLTGSYGYTF. The chain employs TRBV5-6 and TRBJ1-2; TRBD1 is a possible D gene (6 bases). Trimming removed 1 base from V and 4 bases from J, with 8 bases in between. This CDR3 is 13 amino acids long. Per the germline V gene, CDR1 is SGHDT and CDR2 is YYEEEE. Based on the CDR3 plus reference TRBV5-6 and TRBJ1-2, the full variable domain is DAGVTQSPTHLIKTRGQQVTLRCSPKSGHDTVSWYQQALGQGPQFIFQYYEEEERQRGNFPDRFSGHQFPNYSSELNVNALLLGDSALYLCASSLTGSYGYTFGSGTRLTVV.

The rearrangement uses TRBV3-1 (or the pseudogene TRBV3-2) and TRBJ2-3; TRBD2 matches 11 bases. V lost 4 bases to trimming and J lost 6 bases; unmatched junction nucleotides: 18. Germline V lookup: CDR1 LGHDT, CDR2 YNNKEL (reference sequence). The CDR3 covers 19 residues. The CDR3 DNA follows: TGTGCCAGCAGCCTTCAAGCTCACCTTAGCGGGGGGGCCGCGGATACGCAGTATTTT. Amino acid sequence: CASSLQAHLSGGAADTQYF.

To note about this clone: Other nucleotide sequences from this sample produce the same CDR3. The chain has TRBV30 and TRBJ1-2; TRBD1 aligns across 7 bases. Germline CDR1 reads GTSNPN; CDR2 reads SVGIG (reference sequence). V shed 3 bases and J 4 bases; nucleotides not matched to a gene: 5. This CDR3 is built from 13 residues. The chain's CDR3 is CAWSRDRPYGYTF. The CDR3 coding sequence is TGTGCCTGGAGCAGGGACAGACCCTATGGCTACACCTTC.

The chain carries TRBV3-1 (or the pseudogene TRBV3-2) and TRBJ1-1; D remains unclear. From germline, CDR1 is LGHDT and CDR2 YNNKEL (reference sequence). CDR3 length: 14 residues. The V gene lost 1 base and the J gene lost 1 base, with 7 bases spanning the gap. CDR3 protein: CASSQGVRNTEAFF. The CDR3 DNA is TGTGCCAGCAGCCAAGGCGTCAGGAACACTGAAGCTTTCTTT.

This chain uses TRBV15 with TRBJ1-1; D perhaps matches TRBD1 (5 bases). Germline CDR1 is LNHNV and CDR2 is YYDKDF (reference sequence). V lost 0 bases to trimming and J lost 8 bases, with 10 bases between them. The CDR3 length is 13 residues. CDR3 in amino acids: CATSRDLAGEAFF. For the CDR3, the DNA is TGTGCCACCAGCAGAGATCTGGCAGGGGAAGCTTTCTTT.

The rearrangement joins TRBV28 to TRBJ1-2; D might be TRBD1 (5 bases). V was cut by 9 bases and J by 6 bases, with 20 bases left in between. The CDR3 has 14 amino acids. From germline, CDR1 is MDHEN and CDR2 SYDVKM. The CDR3 region is CASRTRKKGNGYTF. The CDR3 bases are TGTGCCAGTCGAACCCGGAAGAAGGGGAATGGCTACACCTTC.

CDR3 DNA: TGTGCCAGCAGCCTAATCTCGTATACAGGGACCAACTATGGCTACACCTTC. This gives the protein CASSLISYTGTNYGYTF. The chain combines TRBV11-2 with TRBJ1-2; TRBD1 is a possible D gene (6 bases). Trimming cost V 5 bases and J 2 bases, with 21 bases left between them. The CDR3 is made up of 17 amino acids. The germline gives CDR1 SGHAT, CDR2 FQNNGV.

The J gene is TRBJ2-3, the V gene TRBV10-3, with 11 nucleotides matching TRBD1. Germline values: CDR1 ENHRY, CDR2 SYGVKD. The junction had 3 bases not matched to a gene; V was cut back by 6 bases and J by 1 base. The CDR3 runs 15 residues. The CDR3 region is CAIRDRGPGTDTQYF. The CDR3 nucleotides are TGTGCCATCAGGGACAGGGGGCCAGGCACAGATACGCAGTATTTT.

V and J are TRBV11-1 and TRBJ2-7; TRBD2 aligns across 9 bases. The V and J ends lost 2 bases and 4 bases, in that order; junction bases with no gene match: 9. Germline V gene data show CDR1 as SGHAT and CDR2 as FQDESV (reference sequence). This CDR3 is built from 16 residues. The DNA of the CDR3 is TGTGCCAGCAGCTTAATGTCCGCGGGGGGGCTGTACGAGCAGTACTTC. Encoded protein: CASSLMSAGGLYEQYF.

This sequence joins TRBV5-6 and TRBJ1-6; 10 positions match TRBD1. V was clipped by 0 bases and J by 9 bases; unmatched bases: 6. CDR1 is SGHDT and CDR2 is YYEEEE in the germline V gene. This CDR3 has 16 amino acids. CDR3 amino acids: CASSLGPTGGPSPLHF. CDR3 DNA sequence: TGTGCCAGCAGCTTGGGTCCGACAGGGGGCCCTTCACCCCTCCACTTT.

This chain connects TRBV3-1 (or the pseudogene TRBV3-2) to TRBJ1-1; D not resolved. The germline V gene has CDR1 LGHDT and CDR2 YNNKEL (reference sequence). V lost 8 bases, J lost 1 base, and 11 bases lay in between. The CDR3 extends over 13 amino acids. Here the CDR3 reads CASAYGPNTEAFF. The CDR3, as DNA: TGTGCCAGCGCCTACGGGCCGAACACTGAAGCTTTCTTT.

The chain is built from TRBV4-1 and TRBJ2-1; 8 bases align to TRBD1. The junction had 10 bases not matched to a gene; V was cut back by 1 base and J by 2 bases. There are 18 residues in the CDR3. The germline gives CDR1 MGHRA, CDR2 YSYEKL. The CDR3 protein is CASSQVPPGTGPYNEQFF. The CDR3 region has the DNA TGCGCCAGCAGCCAAGTTCCACCCGGGACAGGCCCCTACAATGAGCAGTTCTTC.

This clone was observed a single time. The rearrangement uses TRBV10-1 and TRBJ2-5; 7 bases are shared with TRBD1. V lost 5 bases, J lost 5 bases, and 8 bases stayed unmatched. Germline CDR1 is WNHNN and CDR2 is SYGVQD (reference sequence). CDR3 size: 14 residues. CDR3 in DNA: TGCGCCAGCAGTAAAGACAGGGTGGGGGAGACCCAGTACTTC. Translated: CASSKDRVGETQYF.

CDR3 amino acids: CASSIESVFYSNQPQHF. Here the CDR3 DNA reads TGTGCCAGTAGTATAGAGTCGGTCTTTTATAGCAATCAGCCCCAGCATTTT. The chain carries TRBV19 and TRBJ1-5; D unclear. Trimming removed 0 bases at V and 0 bases at J, with 12 bases between. The CDR3 consists of 17 residues. Germline V gene lookup returns CDR1 LNHDA and CDR2 SQIVND (reference sequence).

Only a few counts were recorded for this clone. At one end the junction does not follow the germline gene, possibly because of a read error. The chain has TRBV6-5 and TRBJ2-3; TRBD2 matches 8 bases. The germline V gene encodes CDR1 MNHEY and CDR2 SVGAGI. The CDR3 extends over 16 amino acids. CDR3 in DNA: TGTGCCAGCACTTACGGGAGGGGCGGGGGAGTAGGTACGCAGTATTTT. As protein: CASTYGRGGGVGTQYF.

The CDR3 sequence: CASRPTTSGGAWETQYF. CDR3 DNA: TGTGCCAGCAGACCAACCACTAGCGGGGGGGCCTGGGAGACCCAGTACTTC. This chain joins TRBV2 and TRBJ2-5, with 13 bases fitting TRBD2. Germline V gene data show CDR1 as SNHLY and CDR2 as FYNNEI. V gave up 6 bases and J gave up 5 bases; unmatched junction bases: 12. The CDR3 loop spans 17 amino acids.

This clone was seen only once. The rearrangement links TRBV6-1 to TRBJ1-1; D not certain. The germline CDR1 and CDR2 sequences are MNHNS and SASEGT. The V end lost 2 bases, the J end lost 1 base, and 5 bases lay between the germline ends. The CDR3 sequence is 13 residues long. The CDR3, as DNA: TGTGCCAGCAGTGAATTGCCGAACACTGAAGCTTTCTTT. Translated: CASSELPNTEAFF.

V and J are TRBV5-6 and TRBJ2-5, with D perhaps TRBD2 (5 bases). With 4 bases removed from V and 2 bases from J, the gap between germline ends came to 9 bases. This CDR3 is built from 13 residues. Germline CDR1 is SGHDT and CDR2 is YYEEEE. The CDR3 protein is CASSDGLQETQYF. The CDR3 coding sequence is TGTGCCAGCAGCGATGGACTGCAAGAGACCCAGTACTTC. The full variable domain, completed using reference TRBV5-6 and TRBJ2-5, is DAGVTQSPTHLIKTRGQQVTLRCSPKSGHDTVSWYQQALGQGPQFIFQYYEEEERQRGNFPDRFSGHQFPNYSSELNVNALLLGDSALYLCASSDGLQETQYFGPGTRLLVL.

Here the CDR3 DNA reads TGTGCCAGCAGCCCCGGTGTTGGGGCAAGCAATCAGCCCCAGCATTTT. Encoded protein: CASSPGVGASNQPQHF. V is TRBV9 and J is TRBJ1-5; tentative D call: TRBD1 (5 bases). This CDR3 comprises 16 residues. The V gene lost 4 bases and the J gene lost 1 base, with 15 bases spanning the gap. Germline CDR1 and CDR2: SGDLS and YYNGEE.